The clone carrying this TCR beta chain was recorded at least ten times. Its target is not known. Amplification of TCR beta CDR3 regions used RNA transcripts. Second-round multiplex PCR followed a first-round RT-PCR using HTBI primers. TCRdb reanalysed the multiplex PCR reads using MiXCR and keeps one entry per CDR3 protein. This table holds about 550,000 distinct CDR3 sequences, under 45% found once. The data derive from a study of Graves' ophthalmopathy and Graves' hyperthyroidism. General study findings and limits: The 13-signature model separated ophthalmopathy from stable hyperthyroidism at approximately 91% sensitivity and around 81% specificity. The model reached approximately 70% sensitivity and 72.22% specificity for predicting ophthalmopathy progression. Blood repertoires reportedly contained most expanded thyroid clonotypes above 0.001 frequency.

V shed 5 bases, J shed 7 bases, and the junction held 7 bases outside the gene matches. CDR1 is LNHDA and CDR2 is SQIVND in the germline V gene (reference sequence). The CDR3 totals 16 residues. This TCR derives from an adult man with Graves' hyperthyroidism. The J gene is TRBJ1-6, the V gene TRBV19; the match to TRBD1 covers 11 bases. What was sequenced was peripheral blood or thyroid tissue (not recorded which). CDR3 sequence: CASSPGQGARNSPLHF. In DNA, the CDR3 is TGTGCCAGTAGTCCCGGACAGGGGGCGCGCAATTCACCCCTCCACTTT.